The TCR beta chain described here comes from a study of memory CD4+ T cells and cytomegalovirus serostatus. The overall study: Donors were healthy Belgian adults, about ten CMV seropositive and about two dozen seronegative.

The length of the CDR3 is 12 residues. Germline CDR1 is SGHNT and CDR2 is YYREEE (reference sequence). V lost 2 bases to trimming and J lost 6 bases; unmatched junction nucleotides: 2. The sort gate was single viable CD3+CD4+CD8-CD45RO+ cells for memory CD4+ T cells. Donors' CMV status reflects serum IgG against pp150, pp28, p38, p52. In the case of this clone: Antigen unknown.

Profiled with immunoSEQ multiplex PCR; TCRdb holds only in-frame clones, not every one. The data show just under 65,000 clones, 60% to 80% seen once. Overall study findings and caveats: A US-trained random forest predicted CMV serostatus with median AUC roughly 0.9. Each of some 67 CMV-associated TCRbeta sequences occurred in one to five individuals.

Source material: memory CD4+ T cells from blood. The chain recombines TRBV5-4 with TRBJ2-7; TRBD1 aligns across 7 bases. The sequence was obtained from an adult in good health and CMV-seronegative. The CDR3 region is CASSFDRAEQYF. The CDR3 DNA reads TGTGCCAGCAGCTTTGACAGGGCCGAGCAGTACTTC. The full variable domain, its missing parts supplied by reference TRBV5-4 and TRBJ2-7, is ETGVTQSPTHLIKTRGQQVTLRCSSQSGHNTVSWYQQALGQGPQFIFQYYREEENGRGNFPPRFSGLQFPNYSSELNVNALELDDSALYLCASSFDRAEQYFGPGTRLTVT.